Listed below are T cell receptor beta chains from one sample, sequenced in a study of CD8+ T cells in alopecia areata. Assay used: immunoSEQ multiplex PCR; TCRdb lists only in-frame clones, some missing. The repertoire consists of 150,000 to 200,000 clones, with around 49% occurring once and the leading ten covering roughly 9.1%. The source material was CD8+ T cells sorted from blood, sampled at roughly week 52, from a patient treated with tofacitinib. The receptors were sampled from a human donor with alopecia areata. The CDR3 runs from the conserved cysteine through the conserved F or W. The D gene is left open where the match is weak. The size of a clone is reported for some rows only, either as once, few or many, or as a class for expanded clones.

V	D	size	J	CDR3	DNA
TRBV27	TRBD2	-	TRBJ2-1	CASSFGLASSYNEQFF	TGTGCCAGCAGTTTCGGACTAGCGAGCTCCTACAATGAGCAGTTCTTC
TRBV5-4	-	-	TRBJ1-2	CASSLDGPYGYTF	TGTGCCAGCAGCTTGGATGGACCCTATGGCTACACCTTC
TRBV6-5	TRBD1	few	TRBJ1-6	CASSGQEGRNSPLHF	TGTGCCAGCAGCGGACAGGAGGGCCGGAATTCACCCCTCCACTTT
TRBV20-1	TRBD2	-	TRBJ2-7	CSALGGYEQYF	TGCAGTGCCCTGGGGGGGTACGAGCAGTACTTC
TRBV27	TRBD1	-	TRBJ2-7	CASSPNDRGAEQYF	TGTGCCAGCAGCCCAAACGACAGGGGAGCAGAGCAGTACTTC
TRBV4-2	-	-	TRBJ1-2	CASSQDFGHEYGYTF	TGTGCCAGCAGCCAAGATTTCGGACACGAATATGGCTACACCTTC
TRBV12-5	-	few	TRBJ2-5	CASAADIGETQYF	TGTGCTAGTGCCGCGGACATCGGGGAGACCCAGTACTTC
TRBV30	-	-	TRBJ2-2	CAWSHGMELFF	TGTGCCTGGAGTCACGGGATGGAGCTGTTTTTT
TRBV4-1	-	-	TRBJ1-1	CASSPITLAQRQGEAFF	TGCGCCAGCAGCCCGATAACACTGGCTCAGAGACAAGGTGAAGCTTTCTTT
TRBV2	-	few	TRBJ2-2	CASSFRDTANTGELFF	TGTGCCAGCAGCTTCCGGGACACGGCGAACACCGGGGAGCTGTTTTTT
TRBV12-5	-	-	TRBJ1-2	CASGSDSYGYTF	TGTGCTAGTGGTTCAGACAGCTATGGCTACACCTTC
TRBV7-9	-	-	TRBJ1-2	CASSLGHYEGYTF	TGTGCCAGCAGCTTAGGCCACTATGAAGGCTACACCTTC
TRBV12-5	-	-	TRBJ1-4	CASGIPQDATNEKLFF	TGTGCTAGTGGTATACCGCAGGATGCAACTAATGAAAAACTGTTTTTT
TRBV29-1	TRBD1	-	TRBJ1-1	CSVEGQGVDTEAFF	TGCAGCGTTGAAGGACAGGGAGTAGATACTGAAGCTTTCTTT
TRBV27	-	-	TRBJ2-7	CASSPSAGKLTYEQYF	TGTGCCAGCAGCCCTAGCGCGGGGAAACTTACCTACGAGCAGTACTTC
TRBV5-4	-	few	TRBJ2-2	CASSLSESTGELFF	TGTGCCAGCAGCTTGTCAGAGAGCACCGGGGAGCTGTTTTTT
TRBV9	-	-	TRBJ1-2	CASSVALTSVYGYTF	TGTGCCAGCAGCGTAGCTCTCACCAGTGTCTATGGCTACACCTTC
TRBV28	-	few	TRBJ1-2	CASSFIGPNYGYTF	TGTGCCAGCAGTTTTATAGGACCCAACTATGGCTACACCTTC
TRBV7-9	-	few	TRBJ1-5	CATIAGKPQHF	TGTGCCACCATTGCAGGGAAGCCCCAGCATTTT
TRBV13	-	-	TRBJ2-7	CASSYDREDEQYF	TGTGCCAGCAGCTACGACAGGGAGGACGAGCAGTACTTC
TRBV2	-	few	TRBJ1-1	CASTVSSFLEAFF	TGTGCCAGCACTGTCTCCTCCTTCTTGGAAGCTTTCTTT
TRBV10-3	-	-	TRBJ2-5	CAIRSEETQYF	TGTGCCATCAGATCAGAAGAGACCCAGTACTTC
TRBV15	-	-	TRBJ2-7	CATSRDRAHEQYF	TGTGCCACCAGCAGAGACAGGGCCCACGAGCAGTACTTC
TRBV5-1	-	-	TRBJ1-3	CASSLSGPGNTIYF	TGCGCCAGCAGCTTATCGGGGCCTGGAAACACCATATATTTT
TRBV6-5	TRBD1	-	TRBJ1-1	CASGWVPQGKGTEAFF	TGTGCCAGCGGTTGGGTCCCACAGGGGAAGGGCACTGAAGCTTTCTTT
TRBV7-9	TRBD1	-	TRBJ2-5	CASSFYRGLEETQYF	TGTGCCAGCAGCTTTTACAGGGGATTGGAAGAGACCCAGTACTTC
TRBV4-3	-	-	TRBJ2-6	CASSQYTQQGRASGANVLTF	TGCGCCAGCAGCCAATACACGCAACAGGGCAGGGCCTCTGGGGCCAACGTCCTGACTTTC
TRBV10-1	-	-	TRBJ2-5	CASSEDSQETQYF	TGCGCCAGCAGTGAGGACAGCCAAGAGACCCAGTACTTC
TRBV30	-	-	TRBJ1-1	CAWSLGREMNTEAFF	TGTGCCTGGAGTCTGGGACGGGAGATGAACACTGAAGCTTTCTTT
TRBV30	-	few	TRBJ2-7	CAWSPAYEQYF	TGTGCCTGGAGTCCCGCCTACGAGCAGTACTTC
TRBV9	-	-	TRBJ2-6	CASSPPGANVLTF	TGTGCCAGCAGCCCCCCTGGGGCCAACGTCCTGACTTTC
TRBV13	-	-	TRBJ2-7	CASSPQLRYEQYF	TGTGCCAGCAGCCCTCAGCTCCGCTACGAGCAGTACTTC
TRBV9	-	-	TRBJ2-3	CASSPVRDMGTDTQYF	TGTGCCAGCAGCCCCGTAAGGGACATGGGCACAGATACGCAGTATTTT
TRBV29-1	-	-	TRBJ2-7	CSVGGGTSYEQYF	TGCAGCGTTGGAGGTGGGACCTCCTACGAGCAGTACTTC
TRBV10-3	-	few	TRBJ2-1	CAISERQNSYNEQFF	TGTGCCATCAGTGAGAGGCAGAATTCCTACAATGAGCAGTTCTTC
TRBV7-9	-	-	TRBJ1-1	CASSPTVNTEAFF	TGTGCCAGCAGCCCGACGGTGAACACTGAAGCTTTCTTT
TRBV10-3	-	few	TRBJ1-5	CAISVSGSQPQHF	TGTGCCATCAGTGTCTCAGGGTCCCAGCCCCAGCATTTT
TRBV9	-	-	TRBJ2-3	CASSVGSATDTQYF	TGTGCCAGCAGCGTAGGTTCAGCGACAGATACGCAGTATTTT
TRBV4-2	-	-	TRBJ1-2	CASSHPGSYGYTF	TGTGCCAGCAGCCACCCTGGGAGCTATGGCTACACCTTC
TRBV13	-	-	TRBJ1-2	CASSSLVEGNYGYTF	TGTGCCAGCAGCTCCCTGGTGGAGGGTAACTATGGCTACACCTTC
TRBV4-1	-	-	TRBJ2-7	CASSAGSFYEQYF	TGCGCCAGCAGCGCCGGGAGTTTCTACGAGCAGTACTTC
TRBV5-1	-	-	TRBJ2-1	CASSLEGGSYNEQFF	TGCGCCAGCAGCTTGGAGGGGGGCTCCTACAATGAGCAGTTCTTC
TRBV7-9	-	-	TRBJ1-2	CASSLVGSPGGRYGYTF	TGTGCCAGCAGCTTAGTCGGCTCGCCGGGAGGTCGCTATGGCTACACCTTC
TRBV7-8	-	-	TRBJ2-7	CASSPRRLISYEQYF	TGTGCCAGCAGCCCCAGGCGGCTTATCTCCTACGAGCAGTACTTC
TRBV7-9	-	-	TRBJ1-2	CASSFPGHGYTF	TGTGCCAGCAGCTTTCCCGGACATGGCTACACCTTC
TRBV7-9	-	-	TRBJ1-1	CASSLVLEGAFF	TGTGCCAGCAGCTTAGTGCTGGAGGGGGCTTTCTTT
TRBV4-2	-	-	TRBJ1-2	CASSQESTEAFYGYTF	TGTGCCAGCAGCCAAGAGTCAACCGAAGCGTTCTATGGCTACACCTTC
TRBV13	-	few	TRBJ2-7	CASSNPGRDYEQYF	TGTGCCAGCAGCAACCCGGGGCGGGACTACGAGCAGTACTTC
TRBV4-2	TRBD2	-	TRBJ2-3	CASSQDFSGGADTQYF	TGTGCCAGCAGCCAAGATTTTAGCGGGGGGGCAGATACGCAGTATTTT
TRBV4-3	TRBD1	-	TRBJ2-7	CASSQIFLRDRSSYEQYF	TGCGCCAGCAGCCAGATCTTTCTCCGGGACAGGAGCTCCTACGAGCAGTACTTC
TRBV14	-	few	TRBJ2-1	CASSQVRGEQFF	TGTGCCAGCAGCCAAGTCCGGGGTGAGCAGTTCTTC
TRBV7-9	-	-	TRBJ1-1	CASSPDGLNTEAFF	TGTGCCAGCAGCCCGGACGGCTTGAACACTGAAGCTTTCTTT
TRBV19	TRBD1	-	TRBJ1-5	CASSRDREGNQPQHF	TGTGCCAGTAGCCGGGACAGGGAAGGCAATCAGCCCCAGCATTTT
TRBV29-1	-	few	TRBJ1-2	CSVEDVTENYGYTF	TGCAGCGTTGAAGATGTGACCGAGAACTATGGCTACACCTTC